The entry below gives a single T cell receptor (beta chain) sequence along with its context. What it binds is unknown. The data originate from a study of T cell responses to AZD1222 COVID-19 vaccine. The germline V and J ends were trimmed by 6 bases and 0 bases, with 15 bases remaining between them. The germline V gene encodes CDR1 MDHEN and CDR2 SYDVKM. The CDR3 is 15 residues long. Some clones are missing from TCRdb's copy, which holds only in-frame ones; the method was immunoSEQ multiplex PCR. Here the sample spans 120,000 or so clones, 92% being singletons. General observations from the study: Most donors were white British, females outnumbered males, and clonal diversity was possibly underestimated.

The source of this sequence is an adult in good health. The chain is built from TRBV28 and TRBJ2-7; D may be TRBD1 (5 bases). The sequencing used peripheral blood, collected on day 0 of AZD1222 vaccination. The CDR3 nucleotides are TGTGCCAGCAGCCTATTGGACACGTACTCCTACGAGCAGTACTTC. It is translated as CASSLLDTYSYEQYF.